This TCR beta chain comes out of a study of shared clonotypes between healthy human individuals. Findings and caveats of the study: Naive CD4 clonotypes were shared across several donors at about 5%.

Worth noting for this clone: Its antigen remains unidentified.

V was pared by 4 bases and J by 8 bases, with 14 bases of the junction left unmatched. The germline CDR1 and CDR2 sequences are LGHNA and YSLEER. This CDR3 spans 17 amino acids. Each sample came from a Caucasian adult donor living in Nashville, Tennessee. Each sorted subset replicate got 200 ng genomic DNA, roughly 33,000 genomes. Clones were read by immunoSEQ multiplex PCR, and TCRdb kept only the in-frame ones, dropping some. The data contain about 2.3 million clones, 85% to 95% of them singletons. This rearrangement joins TRBV4-3 to TRBJ2-1; 10 bases agree with TRBD2. This clonotype was obtained from a man younger than 35 in good health. Some clones in this sample may be carry-over from other donors' samples. The sample taken for sequencing was naive CD4+ T cells from PBMCs. Sample subset: CD45RA+ positively selected. The CDR3 loop is CASSLRLAGQIGDEQFF. Written as DNA, the CDR3 is TGCGCCAGCAGCCTGAGACTAGCGGGCCAAATAGGGGATGAGCAGTTCTTC.